This T cell receptor (beta chain) came from a study of blood T cell repertoires in COVID-19. Whole-study context: Sources were T cells, B-cell-depleted T cells, or PBMCs; the material itself was cDNA or gDNA.

J was trimmed by 1 base and V by 4 bases; bases with no gene match: 4. The CDR3 consists of 15 residues. Germline V gene lookup returns CDR1 KGHDR and CDR2 SFDVKD. This clone was seen a single time. The sample holds other DNA sequences that translate to the same CDR3. Data came from immunoSEQ multiplex PCR; TCRdb stores just in-frame clones and leaves some out. The table lists fewer than 400,000 clones, 80% to 90% of them singletons. All enrollees were roughly 18 to 90 years old and from around 25 US areas. The sample comprised PBMCs or T cells enriched from blood (not recorded which). The sequence derives from a man between 25 and 39 years old who had recovered from COVID-19. The gene calls are TRBV24-1 and TRBJ1-1; TRBD1 agrees at 8 bases. The CDR3 region is CATSDPGQGNTEAFF. CDR3 DNA: TGTGCCACCAGTGACCCCGGACAGGGGAACACTGAAGCTTTCTTT.